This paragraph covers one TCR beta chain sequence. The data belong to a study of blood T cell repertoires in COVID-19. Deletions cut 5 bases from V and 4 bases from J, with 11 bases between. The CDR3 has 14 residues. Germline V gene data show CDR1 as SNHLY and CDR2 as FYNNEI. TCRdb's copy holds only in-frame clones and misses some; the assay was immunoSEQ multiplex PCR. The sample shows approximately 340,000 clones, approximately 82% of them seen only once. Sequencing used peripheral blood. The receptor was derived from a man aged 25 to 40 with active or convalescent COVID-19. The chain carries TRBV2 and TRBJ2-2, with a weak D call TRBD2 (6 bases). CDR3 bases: TGTGCCAGCAGTTCCGGGACTCTCACCGGGGAGCTGTTTTTT. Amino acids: CASSSGTLTGELFF.